This entry lists 10 T cell receptor beta chains sequenced from one sample in a study of CD8 T cells in Susac syndrome. The authors reverse transcribed roughly 0.5 to 1 ug RNA with random hexamers. TCRdb redid the calling of the immunoSEQ multiplex PCR reads with MiXCR, one entry per CDR3 protein. The profile shows tens of thousands of distinct CDR3 sequences, approximately 96% of them singletons. Specimen: CD8+ T cells from PBMCs. These receptor sequences come from a human donor with Susac syndrome.

The genes are TRBV30 and TRBJ1-2; D is possibly TRBD1 (6 bases). The CDR3 is 15 amino acids. Germline V gene sequence: CDR1 GTSNPN, CDR2 SVGIG (reference sequence). Trimming removed 2 bases at V and 7 bases at J, with 20 bases between. The CDR3 DNA reads as TGTGCCTGGAGTCTTAAACCCCGGGGGCGGGCTGGCTACACCTTC. It yields the protein CAWSLKPRGRAGYTF.

CDR3 in amino acids: CASSQPFGGEFYGYTF. The CDR3, as DNA: TGTGCCAGCAGTCAGCCGTTCGGGGGAGAGTTCTATGGCTACACCTTC. V is TRBV6-1 and J is TRBJ1-2; the D gene is possibly TRBD1 (5 bases). CDR1 is MNHNS and CDR2 is SASEGT in the germline V gene. The ends were cut back, 5 bases at V and 4 bases at J, with 20 bases in the middle. The CDR3 loop spans 16 amino acids.

The chain is built from TRBV20-1 and TRBJ1-5; D is undetermined. Trimming left V 6 bases short and J 3 bases short, with 15 bases between. The CDR3 contains 14 residues. From germline, CDR1 is DFQATT and CDR2 SNEGSKA (reference sequence). The CDR3 DNA follows: TGCAGTGCCGAAGACCCCGGCACCAATCAGCCCCAGCATTTT. It translates to CSAEDPGTNQPQHF.

The chain links TRBV11-2 to TRBJ2-1; TRBD1 might be the D (6 bases). The CDR3 sequence is 12 residues long. V shed 4 bases and J shed 9 bases, with 10 bases lying between them. Germline V lookup: CDR1 SGHAT, CDR2 FQNNGV. CDR3 amino acids: CASSWGLGEQFF. In DNA, the CDR3 is TGTGCCAGCAGCTGGGGGCTAGGTGAGCAGTTCTTC.

V gene TRBV7-2 combines with J gene TRBJ1-1; 9 bases map to TRBD1. From germline, CDR1 is SGHTA and CDR2 FQGNSA. Trimming removed 3 bases from V and 8 bases from J; junction bases left unmatched: 22. The length of the CDR3 is 19 residues. In nucleotides, the CDR3 is TGTGCCAGCAGCTTCAACCCCTGGACAGGGGACATCCGGGGTAGGGAAGCTTTCTTT. Its protein product is CASSFNPWTGDIRGREAFF.

CDR3 residues: CASSFSGTGDSPLHF. CDR3 DNA: TGTGCCAGCAGTTTTTCGGGGACAGGGGATTCACCCCTCCACTTT. This chain connects TRBV12-3 or TRBV12-4 to TRBJ1-6, with TRBD1 identical over 10 bases. The CDR3 sequence is 15 residues long. V trimming: 3 bases; J trimming: 8 bases; junction bases outside the gene matches: 4.

This chain links TRBV20-1 with TRBJ1-2; D unclear. Trimming stripped 6 bases from V and 2 bases from J, with 13 bases between. Germline V CDR1 and CDR2: DFQATT, SNEGSKA (reference sequence). The CDR3 runs to 13 residues. The CDR3 spells CSARPDGNYGYTF. The CDR3 DNA reads TGCAGTGCGCGTCCGGACGGAAACTATGGCTACACCTTC.

The V and J genes are TRBV6-6 and TRBJ1-2; D possibly corresponds to TRBD1 (5 bases). The V end lost 0 bases, the J end lost 0 bases, and 8 bases lay between the germline ends. The CDR3 loop spans 15 amino acids. Germline lookup yields CDR1 MNHNY and CDR2 SVGAGI (reference sequence). The CDR3 DNA sequence: TGTGCCAGCAGTTACTCAGGGGAATCTAACTATGGCTACACCTTC. Protein: CASSYSGESNYGYTF.

The rearrangement links TRBV5-1 to TRBJ1-1; 7 bases are a match to TRBD1. The CDR3 spans 14 residues. In germline, CDR1 is SGHRS, CDR2 YFSETQ. Trimming cost V 0 bases and J 5 bases; bases outside gene matches: 4. The CDR3 bases are TGCGCCAGCAGCTTGGGCCCACAGGGGACTGAAGCTTTCTTT. Amino acid sequence: CASSLGPQGTEAFF.

The V and J genes are TRBV5-4 and TRBJ2-3; 11 bases match TRBD2. Trimming cost V 4 bases and J 2 bases; bases outside gene matches: 6. This CDR3 spans 16 amino acids. Germline values: CDR1 SGHNT, CDR2 YYREEE (reference sequence). The CDR3 region has the DNA TGTGCCAGCAGCCTCCTAGCGGGGGGCCCCACAGATACGCAGTATTTT. It codes for CASSLLAGGPTDTQYF.